In its sample, the clone carrying this T cell receptor beta chain was seen many times. This entry belongs to a study of spatial heterogeneity in lung cancer. The time point was: sample taken at primary tumor resection. In each case, whole RNA from tumor, nontumor lung or frozen PBMC was sequenced unsorted. Every TCR cDNA molecule bore its own unique molecular identifier. MiXCR was run by TCRdb on the 5' RACE reads, yielding one entry per CDR3 protein. The sample records a few thousand distinct CDR3 sequences, around 1.8% being singletons. There are 15 residues in the CDR3. CDR1 and CDR2 from the germline V gene are SNHLY and FYNNEI. Trimming cost V 0 bases and J 11 bases; bases outside gene matches: 11.

The V and J genes are TRBV2 and TRBJ2-7, with TRBD2 identical over 9 bases. Sequences were derived from normal lung tissue next to the tumor, sampled at surgery. This clonotype originated in a male donor with early-stage non-small cell lung cancer. CDR3 bases: TGTGCCAGCAGTGAAGCGGCGGGACGAGCGGGGGGAAAGTACTTC. Amino acid sequence: CASSEAAGRAGGKYF.